This T cell receptor (beta chain) came from a study of cytomegalovirus exposure and HLA in healthy donors (dated by TCRdb to the late 2010s). Turning to the overall study: According to an earlier analysis of around 600 of the donors, about 179 million T cells yielded roughly 110 million unique TCR beta sequences and approximately 300 Gb of sequence data. Along with the roughly 670-subject first cohort, a separate validation cohort of more than 90 different subjects was used. Approximately 310 gigabases of sequencing data and roughly 81 million unique TCR sequences made up an early release that covered approximately 650 HLA-typed donors. Four or five DR-DQ haplotypes were treated as single units for association and clustering because of strong linkage in the cohort. Genome-wide SNP genotypes for about three fifths of the roughly 670 donors were used in a later genetic analysis, which treated that subset as a discovery cohort. Rather than using new phenotypic data, the later analysis identified candidate immune exposures from TCR beta sequences and from how often those sequences occurred across donors. To predict cytomegalovirus infection status, the study brought together high-throughput TCR immunosequencing, statistical association of individual TCRs with disease status, and machine learning. HLA typing covered class I and class II loci at four-digit resolution. Donor age, sex, ethnicity and CMV serostatus were compiled together with the repertoire data. All discovery cohort repertoires had been generated using a single sequencing platform. In an earlier analysis of roughly 600 of the donors, high-throughput TCR beta sequencing was used to judge whether each TCR beta V gene segment behaved as functional or pseudogenic. The genetic ancestry cluster associated with self-reported Caucasian donors included over 80% of the roughly 400 genotyped donors. Among roughly 400 genotyped donors of the cohort, an average of approximately 200,000 unique TCR beta nucleotide sequences was sequenced per donor, of which about 19% were non-productive. The study aimed to test whether signatures of past pathogen exposure could be identified by cataloging public T cell receptors. To study patterns of TCR occurrence, a later analysis re-analyzed previously published TCR beta repertoires from 666 donors and added high-resolution HLA genotyping. The T cell repertoires of under 700 subjects were profiled by immunosequencing and related to cytomegalovirus serostatus. Typing coverage varied by locus: 629-630 donors for A, B, C, DRB1 and DQB1; more than 500 for DQA1; more than 600 for DPA1; approximately 450 for DPB1.

Receptors were amplified or captured by the immunoSEQ multiplex PCR assay. For the multiplex PCR, a mixture combining 60 forward primers for TCR Vbeta segments and 13 reverse primers for TCR Jbeta segments was used. A multiplex PCR assay on genomic DNA amplified the CDR3 region of rearranged TCR beta genes. On the Illumina HiSeq System, the amplified TCR beta libraries were sequenced as 87-base-pair reads. As for the original processing: In a later analysis, about 80 million unique TCR beta chains were counted across the roughly 670 repertoires, and around 10 million of these chains were shared by at least two donors. Raw reads were error-corrected and collapsed into unique sequences by a nearest-neighbor algorithm in which closely related sequences were merged to remove PCR and sequencing errors. CDR3 sequences were aligned to IMGT reference sequences to assign V, D and J gene segments. For a sequence to be retained, a match of at least six nucleotides to both a V gene segment and a J gene segment was required. A rearrangement was called productive if the CDR3 had no stop codons and remained in frame with V and J, and every other rearrangement was called non-productive. CDR3 was defined according to IMGT convention as the region running from the second conserved V-encoded cysteine to the conserved J-encoded phenylalanine. Sequences without an unambiguous match to a single V gene segment were excluded from the earlier analysis of approximately 560 of the donors. In an earlier analysis of almost 600 of the donors, a V segment was called functional when productive rearrangements were above 56.7%, and segregating when the standard deviation between donors exceeded 5%. A statistical classification framework was built to diagnose cytomegalovirus status from the catalog of TCR beta chain sequences. In a later analysis, TCR nucleotide sequences were compared against IMGT/GENE-DB human TR gene sequences so that V and J genes could be assigned. Using the TCRdist pipeline, a later analysis assigned CDR3 sequences along with most-parsimonious VDJ recombination scenarios. A later analysis defined each TCR beta chain by its CDR3 amino acid sequence plus V-gene family, and excluded reads lacking a unique V-gene family. In a later analysis, approximately 590 highly shared, low-generation-probability nucleotide sequences were removed to address suspected cross-contamination and a sequencing artifact. For each public chain, a later analysis derived a clonal expansion index from normalized ranks of inferred template counts within each repertoire. In a later analysis, generation probabilities were computed with a VDJ recombination model fitted to out-of-frame rearrangements, and the resulting probabilities were checked against IGoR. In a later analysis, hypergeometric tests were used to score TCR-TCR, TCR-HLA and TCR-CMV co-occurrence, with a repertoire-size bias correction applied to TCR pairs. A later analysis estimated false discovery rates by permuting HLA or CMV assignments 20 times. A later analysis grouped co-occurring TCRs with DBSCAN, adding TCRdist sequence similarity when clustering within HLA-allele-positive subsets. For co-occurrence clustering, repertoires with fewer than 30,000 or more than 120,000 public chains were excluded, along with five repertoires with anomalous nucleotide sharing. TCRdb stores this immuneACCESS table with in-frame sequences only. Part of the clones is absent; in the studies checked, under half of the shortfall reflects unresolved V genes, and no reason is known for the rest. The DNA was the basis for D and trimming; V, J and clone size are from that table. The sample includes under 150,000 clones, with approximately 83% observed a single time. The leading ten clones occupy around 1.2% of the sample.

With regard to this clone: Its recognized antigen is unknown. Base qualities are missing; no much larger clone stands one base away.

V lost 0 bases and J lost 3 bases; the stretch between them is 13 bases long. The germline V gene supplies CDR1 SGHTS and CDR2 YDEGEE. The CDR3 contains 15 residues, cysteine and phenylalanine counted. Left in the record is the CDR3 DNA by itself, 45 bases read in frame from the first base. The cohort consisted of 600 or so healthy bone marrow donors. At the time of sampling, every cohort member was nominally healthy, though immune exposures that went unrecorded were likely present. The donor was CMV seronegative and was included in the group of a few hundred seronegative cohort members. Every donor gave a peripheral blood sample, and the peripheral blood mononuclear cells from that sample were used for TCR beta sequencing. The Qiagen DNeasy Blood Extraction Kit was used to extract genomic DNA from the blood cell samples. The paper as a whole reports these results and caveats: Sequencing depth was assumed to be roughly uniform across donors in the presence/absence analyses, though that assumption may not hold. Linkage disequilibrium might explain the correlated functional status among segregating V segments, but an unknown experimental factor could not be ruled out. A total of 150 to 200 TCR beta chains were listed by the study as associated with cytomegalovirus. Some IMGT-functional V segments, including TRBV6-2 and TRBV6-3, could not be distinguished by the 87-base-pair reads and were therefore excluded. A cluster of highly shared sequence variants was judged likely to be a technical artifact of the sequencing pipeline. Only TCR beta chains were sequenced in this cohort, and the absence of alpha or paired-chain data limited detectable features. Because HLA typing was missing for some donors at each locus, association tests included only the typed subset. In vitro tests confirmed that a few of the cytomegalovirus-associated TCR beta chains recognize cytomegalovirus antigens. According to a later analysis, TCR association rates differed among HLA loci, with DRB1 alleles showing the most associated TCRs and HLA-C alleles showing the fewest. When HLA alleles, especially DR and DQ, strongly co-occurred, TCR associations were difficult to assign to individual alleles. Most TCR sequences were seen in very few donors, while some public TCRs were found in many individuals. A further reported finding was that TCR beta sequences accurately predicted the HLA-A and HLA-B alleles for most subjects in the first cohort. The classifier was reported to diagnose cytomegalovirus status with high specificity and sensitivity in both the original and validation cohorts. Compared with equally common non-associated chains, HLA-associated TCR beta chains in a later analysis were more clonally expanded and had lower generation probabilities. A later genetic analysis reported fewer N-insertions in productive TCRs among donors in an Asian-associated ancestry cluster than the roughly 700-donor mean. V-gene and J-gene trimming of TCR beta chains was associated with a missense DCLRE1C variant in a later genetic analysis, and the association was replicated in an independent cohort. The only immune exposure information available for the cohort was CMV serostatus. At a false discovery rate of 0.05, a later analysis linked some 18,000 TCR beta sequences to specific HLA alleles. According to a later analysis, most CMV-associated TCR beta chains appeared to be HLA-restricted, and the HLA associations seemed to be driven largely by CMV exposure. In an earlier analysis of about 550 of the donors, most TCR beta V segments were observed in productive rearrangements about 87% or about 30% of the time, broadly matching IMGT annotations. Because counts were too low, roughly 16 rarely observed V segments, including chromosome 9 orphons, were left out of the earlier analysis of some 600 of the donors. According to the authors, the approach could potentially be generalized to other disease states and immunological phenotypes. Several of the top co-occurrence clusters appeared to be linked to parvovirus B19, influenza, CMV and Epstein-Barr virus, according to a later analysis.

Source material: PBMCs. The V gene is TRBV5-8 and the J gene is TRBJ2-7; TRBD1 is a weak D gene call, 5 bases matching. The receptor comes from a girl aged 2-10 years in good health and CMV-seronegative. The DNA is as follows: TGTGCCAGCAGCTTGGGAAACGCAGGGCACTACGAGCAGTACTTC. Its protein reads: CASSLGNAGHYEQYF. With all but the CDR3 taken from the reference TRBV5-8 and TRBJ2-7 genes, the full variable domain is: EAGVTQSPTHLIKTRGQQATLRCSPISGHTSVYWYQQALGLGLQFLLWYDEGEERNRGNFPPRFSGRQFPNYSSELNVNALELEDSALYLCASSLGNAGHYEQYFGPGTRLTVT.